One sample yielded the 25 T cell receptor beta chains listed below, sequenced in a study of blood T cells in healthy people across ages. A J-beta primer mix and a sample-barcoded 5' primer were used in a second PCR of about 7 to 12 cycles. TCRdb called the 5' RACE reads again in MiXCR, with one record for every CDR3 protein. Of fewer than 900,000 distinct CDR3 sequences in the sample, roughly 41% were seen once. What was sequenced was blood. Source of these receptors: a woman aged 55-75 years in good health.

The rearrangement uses TRBV5-1 and TRBJ1-1; TRBD1 matches at 8 bases. The germline gives CDR1 SGHRS, CDR2 YFSETQ. With 0 bases clipped from V and 5 bases from J, the junction kept 6 bases outside the gene matches. The CDR3 totals 15 residues. CDR3 region: CASSLGTGINTEAFF. The CDR3 nucleotides are TGCGCCAGCAGCTTGGGGACAGGGATTAATACTGAAGCTTTCTTT.

A few counts support this clonotype. The chain links TRBV7-9 to TRBJ2-7; D remains unclear. The J call may be mistaken, given a closer DNA end match to TRBJ2-5. This CDR3 region has 16 residues. Germline V gives CDR1 SEHNR, CDR2 FQNEAQ (reference sequence). CDR3 bases: TGTGCCAGCAGCATGCGGTCACCATTCTCCCAAGAGACCCAGTACTTC. Translating gives CASSMRSPFSQETQYF.

DNA for the CDR3: TGTGCCAGCAGCATAAAAGGGGCAGGGGGCCTTGGGGAAGAGACCCAGTACTTC. Its protein is CASSIKGAGGLGEETQYF. This chain links TRBV7-3 with TRBJ2-5; 8 bases are shared with TRBD1. CDR1 is SGHTA and CDR2 is FQGTGA in the germline V gene. The CDR3 sequence is 18 residues long. V trimming: 5 bases; J trimming: 3 bases; junction bases outside the gene matches: 17.

The chain is built from TRBV20-1 and TRBJ1-2; D uncertain. This CDR3 contains 15 residues. The V and J ends lost 5 bases and 5 bases respectively, with 21 bases between them. From germline, CDR1 is DFQATT and CDR2 SNEGSKA (reference sequence). In DNA, the CDR3 is TGCAGTGCTCTCTCTTTCAGCCCTGAGGAGTATGGCTACACCTTC. Translation: CSALSFSPEEYGYTF.

This clonotype showed up just once. This rearrangement joins TRBV28 to TRBJ2-3, with D possibly being TRBD2 (5 bases). Trimming cost V 1 base and J 2 bases, with 10 bases left between them. This CDR3 is 15 amino acids long. The germline CDR1 and CDR2 sequences are MDHEN and SYDVKM. As DNA, the CDR3 is TGTGCCAGCAGTTTATCAGCGGCCGACACAGATACGCAGTATTTT. Its translation: CASSLSAADTDTQYF. Based on the CDR3 plus reference TRBV28 and TRBJ2-3, the full variable domain is DVKVTQSSRYLVKRTGEKVFLECVQDMDHENMFWYRQDPGLGLRLIYFSYDVKMKEKGDIPEGYSVSREKKERFSLILESASTNQTSMYLCASSLSAADTDTQYFGPGTRLTVL.

This clonotype showed up many times. The chain is built from TRBV9 and TRBJ2-3, with 8 bases identical to TRBD2. Looked up from germline, CDR1 is SGDLS and CDR2 is YYNGEE. This CDR3 is built from 16 residues. After removal of 0 bases from V and 0 bases from J, the junction contained 3 bases not matched to a gene. The CDR3 DNA reads as TGTGCCAGCAGCGTAGGAAGCGGGGGAAGCACAGATACGCAGTATTTT. Translated, it gives CASSVGSGGSTDTQYF.

This clonotype came up a few times. The rearrangement uses TRBV29-1 and TRBJ1-5; 7 bases are a match to TRBD1. CDR1 is SQVTM and CDR2 is ANQGSEA in the germline V gene. CDR3 length: 14 amino acids. V dropped 6 bases and J dropped 1; count of bases not matched to a gene: 6. For the CDR3, the DNA is TGCAGCGTCGGTACACAGGGGAGCAATCAGCCCCAGCATTTT. It codes for CSVGTQGSNQPQHF.

This chain's CDR3 is CSARDLRGQGHTGELFF. CDR3 DNA sequence: TGCAGTGCTAGAGATCTTAGGGGACAGGGGCACACCGGGGAGCTGTTTTTT. The chain has TRBV20-1 and TRBJ2-2; 10 bases map to TRBD1. The germline CDR1 and CDR2 sequences are DFQATT and SNEGSKA (reference sequence). V trimming: 0 bases; J trimming: 3 bases; junction bases outside the gene matches: 7. This CDR3 region has 17 residues.

This clonotype was seen a handful of times. The chain employs TRBV20-1 and TRBJ2-1; D might be TRBD2 (6 bases). The CDR3 has 14 amino acids. V gave up 3 bases and J gave up 1 base, with 10 bases separating them. CDR1 is DFQATT, CDR2 SNEGSKA, per germline (reference sequence). This CDR3 is CSASLRGSYNEQFF. In DNA, the CDR3 is TGCAGTGCTAGTCTCCGGGGGTCCTACAATGAGCAGTTCTTC.

The chain joins TRBV10-3 to TRBJ1-2; 8 bases are a match to TRBD1. Germline CDR1 reads ENHRY; CDR2 reads SYGVKD. CDR3 length: 15 residues. Trimming removed 10 bases from V and 3 bases from J; junction bases left unmatched: 13. CDR3 sequence (DNA): TGTGCCACACACAACAGGGGGGGATACGACTATGGCTACACCTTC. Its translation is CATHNRGGYDYGYTF.

The CDR3 sequence: CASSPEVRPGTQYF. CDR3 bases: TGTGCCAGCAGCCCCGAAGTTCGGCCAGGTACGCAGTATTTT. This sequence joins TRBV14 and TRBJ2-3; D is ambiguous. There are 14 residues in the CDR3. Germline assignment: CDR1 SGHDN and CDR2 FVKESK. Trimming removed 4 bases from V and 8 bases from J, with 16 bases in between.

This chain links TRBV7-9 with TRBJ2-1; TRBD1 aligns across 9 bases. With V trimmed by 3 bases and J by 8 bases, 5 bases remained unmatched. This CDR3 contains 14 residues. The germline gives CDR1 SEHNR, CDR2 FQNEAQ (reference sequence). The CDR3 region is CASSLGTGSYEQFF. DNA for the CDR3: TGTGCCAGCAGCTTGGGGACAGGGAGTTATGAGCAGTTCTTC.

This clonotype has a count of ten or more. The chain is built from TRBV6-6 and TRBJ1-6; tentative D call: TRBD1 (5 bases). This CDR3 spans 16 amino acids. Germline V CDR1 and CDR2: MNHNY, SVGAGI (reference sequence). V dropped 5 bases and J dropped 5 bases, with 16 bases sitting between them. The CDR3 bases are TGTGCCAGCAGTACAACCGGGGCTAAACATAATTCACCCCTCCACTTT. Its translation is CASSTTGAKHNSPLHF.

V usage is TRBV20-1 and J usage is TRBJ2-5; TRBD2 agrees at 8 bases. J gave up 11 bases and V 2 bases, and 10 bases lay outside the gene matches. Germline V gives CDR1 DFQATT, CDR2 SNEGSKA (reference sequence). There are 13 residues in the CDR3. CDR3 nucleotides: TGCAGTGCTAGAAGCGGGGGATCCAATGAGCAGTACTTC. This translates into CSARSGGSNEQYF.

There are a few counts of this clonotype. The rearrangement links TRBV19 to TRBJ2-1; 11 bases are a match to TRBD2. The CDR3 is 13 amino acids. Germline V gene lookup returns CDR1 LNHDA and CDR2 SQIVND (reference sequence). V trimming: 6 bases; J trimming: 14 bases; junction bases outside the gene matches: 9. The CDR3 spells CASRLNSGGVEFF. CDR3 DNA sequence: TGTGCCAGTAGATTGAATAGCGGGGGGGTTGAGTTCTTC.

Details on this clonotype: This may be a read error: a much more frequent sequence differs by one nucleotide. The V gene is TRBV5-6, the J gene TRBJ2-1, with a possible D match to TRBD1 (6 bases). This CDR3 is 15 amino acids long. Germline assignment: CDR1 SGHDT and CDR2 YYEEEE. Trimming took off 2 bases at V and 0 bases at J, with 9 bases between the two ends. CDR3 in amino acids: CASSFDRSSYNEQFF. The CDR3 DNA sequence: TGTGCCAGCAGCTTTGACAGGAGCTCCTACAATGAGCAGTTCTTC.

The count of this clonotype is one. The CDR3 sequence: CSASGTSGRAGEQFF. CDR3 nucleotide sequence: TGCAGTGCTTCCGGGACTAGCGGGAGGGCCGGTGAGCAGTTCTTC. The chain carries TRBV20-1 and TRBJ2-1; TRBD2 matches 16 bases. The trim removed 5 bases at V and 9 bases at J, leaving 7 bases unmatched. The CDR3 spans 15 residues. Germline values: CDR1 DFQATT, CDR2 SNEGSKA (reference sequence).

The table lists this clonotype with a few counts. The chain joins TRBV3-1 to TRBJ2-1; either TRBD1 or TRBD2 may fit D (6 bases each). Trimming shortened V by 1 base and J by 0 bases, and 7 bases separated the two germline ends. The CDR3 is made up of 15 amino acids. The germline V gene encodes CDR1 LGHDT and CDR2 YNNKEL (reference sequence). In nucleotides, the CDR3 is TGTGCCAGCAGCCAAGCGGGGGCCTCCTACAATGAGCAGTTCTTC. Encoded protein: CASSQAGASYNEQFF.

This clonotype has a count of ten or more. For the CDR3, the DNA is TGTGCCAGCAGCGTAGTTACTAGCGGTACAGATACGCAGTATTTT. Its translation is CASSVVTSGTDTQYF. The genes are TRBV9 and TRBJ2-3; 8 bases match TRBD2. CDR3 length: 15 residues. CDR1 SGDLS and CDR2 YYNGEE come from the germline V gene. The J segment lost 3 bases and the V segment lost 0 bases, leaving 3 bases of the junction unmatched. The full variable domain, with the rest looked up from reference TRBV9 and TRBJ2-3, is DSGVTQTPKHLITATGQRVTLRCSPRSGDLSVYWYQQSLDQGLQFLIQYYNGEERAKGNILERFSAQQFPDLHSELNLSSLELGDSALYFCASSVVTSGTDTQYFGPGTRLTVL.

This clonotype showed up many times. The V call is TRBV18, the J call TRBJ1-5; 7 positions agree with TRBD1. The CDR3 contains 14 residues. With 8 bases clipped from V and 2 bases from J, the junction kept 6 bases outside the gene matches. Germline CDR1 reads KGHSH; CDR2 reads LQKENI. This CDR3 reads CASSRGQGNQPQHF. CDR3 sequence (DNA): TGTGCCAGCAGCCGAGGACAGGGCAATCAGCCCCAGCATTTT.

This chain connects TRBV7-9 to TRBJ1-1; D possibly corresponds to TRBD1 (5 bases). V was trimmed by 8 bases and J by 4 bases, leaving 14 bases between them. The CDR3 totals 13 residues. Germline lookup yields CDR1 SEHNR and CDR2 FQNEAQ (reference sequence). The CDR3 DNA is TGTGCCAGCTTCCCGCGGGGCTCCACTGAAGCTTTCTTT. Protein sequence: CASFPRGSTEAFF.

The chain recombines TRBV28 with TRBJ2-7; 8 bases are a match to TRBD1. CDR1 is MDHEN and CDR2 is SYDVKM in the germline V gene. CDR3 length: 18 residues. V was pared by 7 bases and J by 1 base, with 18 bases of the junction left unmatched. The CDR3 loop reads CASTPLPGQERRSYEQYF. CDR3 sequence (DNA): TGTGCCAGCACCCCACTCCCGGGACAGGAACGGAGGTCCTACGAGCAGTACTTC.

This clonotype showed up many times. This chain uses TRBV6-5 with TRBJ2-1; D possibly corresponds to TRBD1 (6 bases). CDR1 is MNHEY, CDR2 SVGAGI, per germline. The CDR3 has 12 amino acids. Trimming cost V 6 bases and J 8 bases, with 11 bases left between them. The CDR3 bases are TGTGCCAGCAGCTACCAGGGGTATGAGCAGTTCTTC. Its translation is CASSYQGYEQFF.

The chain couples TRBV7-2 to TRBJ2-5, with 7 bases lining up with TRBD1. The V and J ends lost 1 base and 8 bases, in that order; junction bases with no gene match: 13. CDR3 length: 16 residues. The germline gives CDR1 SGHTA, CDR2 FQGNSA. The CDR3 reads CASSLGMGQPSGTQYF. DNA of the CDR3: TGTGCCAGCAGCTTAGGTATGGGACAGCCTTCCGGAACCCAGTACTTC.

This clonotype was detected only once. Germline is not matched at one junction end, which may reflect a read error. The rearrangement links TRBV4-2 to TRBJ2-3; TRBD2 aligns across 7 bases. Germline CDR1 reads LGHNA; CDR2 reads YNFKEQ. The CDR3 spans 16 residues. CDR3 in DNA: TGTACCAGCAGCCAAGAATGGCGGGGGATCACAGATACGCAGTATTTT. Translated, it gives CTSSQEWRGITDTQYF.